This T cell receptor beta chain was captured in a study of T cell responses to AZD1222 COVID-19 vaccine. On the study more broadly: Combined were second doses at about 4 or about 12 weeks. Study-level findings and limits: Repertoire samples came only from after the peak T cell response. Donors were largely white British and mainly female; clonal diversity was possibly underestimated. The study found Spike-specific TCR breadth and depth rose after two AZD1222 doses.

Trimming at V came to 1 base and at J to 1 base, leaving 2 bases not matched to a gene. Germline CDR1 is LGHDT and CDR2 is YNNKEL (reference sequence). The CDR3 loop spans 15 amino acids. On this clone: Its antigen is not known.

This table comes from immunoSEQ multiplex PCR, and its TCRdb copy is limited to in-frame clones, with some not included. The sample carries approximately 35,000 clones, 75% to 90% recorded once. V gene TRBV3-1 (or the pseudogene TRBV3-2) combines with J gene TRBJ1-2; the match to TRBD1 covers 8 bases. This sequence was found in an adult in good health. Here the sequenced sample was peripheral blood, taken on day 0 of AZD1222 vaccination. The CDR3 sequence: CASSQAGQVNYGYTF. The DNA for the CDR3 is TGTGCCAGCAGCCAAGCGGGACAGGTTAACTATGGCTACACCTTC.